These T cell receptor beta chains were read from a single sample in a study of T cells in Graves' hyperthyroidism and ophthalmopathy. TCRdb itself ran the multiplex PCR reads through MiXCR, one entry per CDR3 protein. The sample lists about 640,000 distinct CDR3 sequences; less than 25% were seen once. The sequencing input was blood. These receptor sequences come from a young man with Graves' ophthalmopathy. The CDR3 runs from the conserved cysteine through the conserved F or W. Each record gives: clone size, J gene, D gene, V gene, CDR3 length, CDR3 DNA, CDR3 protein. A D gene is named only where the DNA matches it firmly. For some rows the clone size is stated as once, few or many, or as a class when expanded; others skip it.

abundance: NA
j_gene: TRBJ2-5
d_gene: NA
v_gene: TRBV20-1
len: 13
CDR3nt: TGCAGTGCTAGCGGGTCCACCCAAGAGACCCAGTACTTC
CDR3aa: CSASGSTQETQYF

abundance: many
j_gene: TRBJ2-1
d_gene: NA
v_gene: TRBV5-1
len: 15
CDR3nt: TGCGCCAGCAGCTTGGCGGCACTGGCCTACAATGAGCAGTTCTTC
CDR3aa: CASSLAALAYNEQFF

abundance: NA
j_gene: TRBJ1-4
d_gene: NA
v_gene: TRBV28
len: 14
CDR3nt: TGTGCCAGCCCACAGAATCGCGAGGATGAAAAACTGTTTTTT
CDR3aa: CASPQNREDEKLFF

abundance: many
j_gene: TRBJ2-1
d_gene: NA
v_gene: TRBV28
len: 13
CDR3nt: TGTGCCAGCAGTCCTTCTTTCGACAATGAGCAGTTCTTC
CDR3aa: CASSPSFDNEQFF

abundance: NA
j_gene: TRBJ2-1
d_gene: NA
v_gene: TRBV6-1
len: 14
CDR3nt: TGTGCCAGCAGCTGGTCCGGGACCTTCAATGAGCAGTTCTTC
CDR3aa: CASSWSGTFNEQFF

abundance: NA
j_gene: TRBJ2-7
d_gene: TRBD2
v_gene: TRBV6-1
len: 15
CDR3nt: TGTGCCAGCAGTCCCGTAGCGGGCCGTTCTAACGAGCAGTACTTC
CDR3aa: CASSPVAGRSNEQYF

abundance: NA
j_gene: TRBJ2-7
d_gene: NA
v_gene: TRBV6-5
len: 14
CDR3nt: TGTGCCAGCAGTTACAGGCACCTAACCTACGAGCAGTACTTC
CDR3aa: CASSYRHLTYEQYF

abundance: NA
j_gene: TRBJ1-1
d_gene: NA
v_gene: TRBV6-2/TRBV6-3
len: 10
CDR3nt: TGTGCCAGCAGTACCTATGAAGCTTTCTTT
CDR3aa: CASSTYEAFF

abundance: few
j_gene: TRBJ2-6
d_gene: NA
v_gene: TRBV2
len: 17
CDR3nt: TGTGCCAGCAGTGATTCCCCCGCAGGGTCTGGGGCCAACGTCCTGACTTTC
CDR3aa: CASSDSPAGSGANVLTF

abundance: many
j_gene: TRBJ1-1
d_gene: NA
v_gene: TRBV7-9
len: 14
CDR3nt: TGTGCCAGCAGCCCCGGCGTCATGAACACTGAAGCTTTCTTT
CDR3aa: CASSPGVMNTEAFF

abundance: NA
j_gene: TRBJ2-1
d_gene: TRBD2
v_gene: TRBV29-1
len: 14
CDR3nt: TGCAGCGTATGGCTAGCGGGAGTGGTGAATGAGCAGTTCTTC
CDR3aa: CSVWLAGVVNEQFF

abundance: many
j_gene: TRBJ2-7
d_gene: TRBD1
v_gene: TRBV11-1
len: 15
CDR3nt: TGTGCCAGCAGCTTAGCCGGGACAGACACCTACGAGCAGTACTTC
CDR3aa: CASSLAGTDTYEQYF

abundance: many
j_gene: TRBJ1-1
d_gene: NA
v_gene: TRBV20-1
len: 15
CDR3nt: TGCAGTGCTAGAGATCTTAAGAAGGGACCCACTGAAGCTTTCTTT
CDR3aa: CSARDLKKGPTEAFF

abundance: many
j_gene: TRBJ1-1
d_gene: NA
v_gene: TRBV20-1
len: 11
CDR3nt: TGCAGTGCTAGAGGGACAGCTGAAGCTTTCTTT
CDR3aa: CSARGTAEAFF

abundance: many
j_gene: TRBJ1-1
d_gene: NA
v_gene: TRBV12-3/TRBV12-4
len: 14
CDR3nt: TGTGCCAGCAGAACCAATCAGATGAACACTGAAGCTTTCTTT
CDR3aa: CASRTNQMNTEAFF

abundance: many
j_gene: TRBJ2-3
d_gene: NA
v_gene: TRBV5-1
len: 14
CDR3nt: TGCGCCAGCAGCTTGGGCGGGTACACAGATACGCAGTATTTT
CDR3aa: CASSLGGYTDTQYF

abundance: NA
j_gene: TRBJ1-1
d_gene: TRBD1
v_gene: TRBV15
len: 14
CDR3nt: TGTGCCACCAAGATAGACAGGGCCAACACTGAAGCTTTCTTT
CDR3aa: CATKIDRANTEAFF

abundance: NA
j_gene: TRBJ2-7
d_gene: TRBD2
v_gene: TRBV28
len: 14
CDR3nt: TGTGCCAGCAGTTTAGGCGGGAGGGCCTGGGAGCAGTACTTC
CDR3aa: CASSLGGRAWEQYF

abundance: many
j_gene: TRBJ2-5
d_gene: NA
v_gene: TRBV7-9
len: 15
CDR3nt: TGTGCCAGCAACTCGGGGGGACAGTCCCAAGAGACCCAGTACTTC
CDR3aa: CASNSGGQSQETQYF

abundance: few
j_gene: TRBJ2-7
d_gene: NA
v_gene: TRBV30
len: 13
CDR3nt: TGTGCCTGGAGTGTTTTACAGTCCTACGAGCAGTACTTC
CDR3aa: CAWSVLQSYEQYF